Included here is one T cell receptor (beta chain) sequence, with context. Its antigen is as yet unknown. Viral peptide pools were used in the ViraFEST assay to expand antigen-specific CD4+ T cells, and sequencing came afterward. Scientists isolated CD4+ T cells after a roughly 9-day culture period ended. Participants completed two doses of the BNT162b2 or mRNA-1273 vaccine. Supplemented with around 9.8 IU/ml IL-2 and roughly 10 ug/ml peptides, two million PBMC per well were kept in culture. The protocol was immunoSEQ multiplex PCR, while the TCRdb copy is restricted to in-frame clones and leaves out a portion. The table includes tens of thousands of clones, roughly 85% detected once. The data belong to a study of vaccination effects on CD4 cells after COVID-19. Study results and limitations: After vaccination, at late timepoints, clones induced by infection and by vaccine contracted markedly.

The sequence was collected from a human donor who received a COVID-19 vaccine. Some clones in this sample may be carry-over from other donors' samples. Sequences were derived from CD4+ T cells from PBMCs cultured with SARS-CoV-2 spike peptides, sampled after COVID-19 vaccination.

The CDR3 DNA sequence: TGTGCCTGGGAACAGGGGACTAGAGAGACCCAGTACTTC. It encodes CAWEQGTRETQYF. The chain uses TRBV30 and TRBJ2-5; TRBD2 is a possible D gene (8 bases). There are 13 residues in the CDR3. Germline V gene sequence: CDR1 GTSNPN, CDR2 SVGIG (reference sequence). The V end was cut by 5 bases, the J end by 4 bases, with 14 bases between.